The sequence of this T cell receptor (beta chain) was determined in a study of T cell repertoires in cytomegalovirus infection. In the study overall: It was the public TCR beta signatures that indicated both CMV infection and matching HLA type.

One entry per CDR3 protein results from TCRdb running MiXCR on the reads. Here the sample spans nearly 450,000 distinct CDR3 sequences, approximately 32% being singletons. Input material: PBMCs. This clonotype was sampled from a human donor in good health (CMV status not recorded). Some clones in this sample may be carry-over from other donors' samples.

This CDR3 reads CSVETGPYEQYF. In DNA form, the CDR3 reads TGCAGCGTTGAAACAGGGCCCTACGAGCAGTACTTC. The chain joins TRBV29-1 to TRBJ2-7, with D perhaps matching TRBD1 (6 bases). CDR1 is SQVTM, CDR2 ANQGSEA, per germline. Deletions cut 2 bases from V and 2 bases from J, with 7 bases between. The CDR3 contains 12 residues.